Following are 26 T cell receptor beta chains from one sample sequenced in a study of long-term antiretroviral therapy in people with HIV. Runs used v3.0 of the immunoSEQ assay and were done at survey level. Using immunoSEQ multiplex PCR, the repertoire was profiled, and TCRdb retains in-frame clones only, with some absent. The sample contains about 15,000 clones, roughly 90% of which appear only once. The sample here was unsorted PBMCs, taken 0.3 years after starting antiretroviral therapy. The receptors derive from a man in his sixties with HIV.

By sample share, this clone is medium-sized. V usage is TRBV28 and J usage is TRBJ1-1, with 7 bases aligning to TRBD1. The V segment lost 4 bases and the J segment 2 bases; nucleotides outside the gene matches: 10. Germline-derived CDR1 and CDR2 are MDHEN and SYDVKM. This CDR3 spans 16 amino acids. The CDR3 DNA sequence: TGTGCCAGCAGTTCGACAGGGTGGGGCATTAACACTGAAGCTTTCTTT. This codes for CASSSTGWGINTEAFF.

The chain is built from TRBV7-2 and TRBJ2-7; D possibly corresponds to TRBD1 (6 bases). Germline assignment: CDR1 SGHTA and CDR2 FQGNSA. This CDR3 contains 15 residues. The V end was cut by 5 bases, the J end by 0 bases, with 14 bases between. The CDR3 sequence is CASSRRTDSSYEQYF. The CDR3 region has the DNA TGTGCCAGCAGCCGACGGACAGATTCCTCCTACGAGCAGTACTTC.

CDR3 sequence: CASSLAVASPKQFF. Written as DNA, the CDR3 is TGTGCCAGCAGCTTGGCGGTAGCGTCACCTAAGCAGTTCTTC. V usage is TRBV5-4 and J usage is TRBJ2-1; possibly TRBD2 for D (5 bases). Between the trimmed V and J ends, which lost 0 bases and 11 bases, there was a span of 15 bases. The CDR3 loop spans 14 amino acids. The V gene's germline CDR1 is SGHNT and CDR2 YYREEE (reference sequence).

J is TRBJ2-2 and V is TRBV7-8; D is perhaps TRBD1 or TRBD2 (5 bases each). This CDR3 has 17 amino acids. Germline-derived CDR1 and CDR2 are SGHVS and FQNEAQ. V was cut by 5 bases and J by 3 bases, with 19 bases left in between. The CDR3: CASSPTSVGEYTGELFF. For the CDR3, the DNA is TGTGCCAGCAGCCCCACCTCTGTGGGGGAATACACCGGGGAGCTGTTTTTT.

This clone appeared a single time. V and J are TRBV5-1 and TRBJ2-3, with 14 bases aligning to TRBD2. CDR3 size: 19 residues. The V and J ends lost 0 bases and 1 base, in that order; junction bases with no gene match: 7. Germline lookup yields CDR1 SGHRS and CDR2 YFSETQ. The CDR3 loop is CASSLAGGLAGAGTDTQYF. CDR3 DNA: TGCGCCAGCAGCTTGGCCGGGGGACTAGCGGGAGCGGGCACAGATACGCAGTATTTT.

This chain joins TRBV28 and TRBJ2-7, with TRBD1 identical over 7 bases. The V gene end was trimmed by 9 bases and the J gene end by 4 bases; junction bases not matched to a gene: 12. Germline CDR1 is MDHEN and CDR2 is SYDVKM. The CDR3 extends over 14 amino acids. The CDR3 is CASGAGTDFYEQYF. The CDR3 DNA is TGTGCCAGTGGGGCCGGGACAGATTTTTACGAGCAGTACTTC.

The J gene is TRBJ2-5, the V gene TRBV5-1; D gene unclear. The CDR3 sequence is 14 residues long. Germline CDR1 SGHRS, CDR2 YFSETQ. Trimming pared 0 bases from V and 2 bases from J, leaving 8 bases between. This chain's CDR3 is CASSLASEQETQYF. The DNA for the CDR3 is TGCGCCAGCAGCTTGGCAAGCGAACAAGAGACCCAGTACTTC.

The V and J genes are TRBV19 and TRBJ1-2; D gene uncertain. Per germline, CDR1 LNHDA and CDR2 SQIVND (reference sequence). V lost 6 bases and J 0 bases, leaving 5 bases between the germline ends. The length of the CDR3 is 12 residues. The CDR3 sequence is CASSQANYGYTF. The CDR3 DNA reads as TGTGCCAGTAGCCAGGCTAACTATGGCTACACCTTC.

The chain couples TRBV7-8 to TRBJ1-6, with 10 bases lining up with TRBD1. V shed 4 bases, J shed 7 bases, and the junction held 7 bases outside the gene matches. CDR1 and CDR2 from the germline V gene are SGHVS and FQNEAQ. The CDR3 runs 16 residues. The CDR3 nucleotides are TGTGCCAGCAGCTCCCGGGACAGGGGATCGAATTCACCCCTCCACTTT. Its translation: CASSSRDRGSNSPLHF. Together with reference TRBV7-8 and TRBJ1-6, the CDR3 gives the full variable domain: GAGVSQSPRYKVAKRGQDVALRCDPISGHVSLFWYQQALGQGPEFLTYFQNEAQLDKSGLPSDRFFAERPEGSVSTLKIQRTQQEDSAVYLCASSSRDRGSNSPLHFGNGTRLTVT.

V is TRBV29-1 and J is TRBJ2-7; 8 bases fit TRBD1. V lost 3 bases to trimming and J lost 5 bases; unmatched junction nucleotides: 6. This CDR3 is 13 amino acids long. From germline, CDR1 is SQVTM and CDR2 ANQGSEA. CDR3 DNA: TGCAGCGTTGATAAGGCAGGGGGCCACGAGCAGTACTTC. Its translation: CSVDKAGGHEQYF.

The J gene is TRBJ1-2, the V gene TRBV29-1; D remains unclear. Germline V lookup: CDR1 SQVTM, CDR2 ANQGSEA. This CDR3 comprises 8 residues. The V and J ends lost 3 bases and 11 bases respectively, with 4 bases between them. Written as DNA, the CDR3 is TGCAGCGTTGATTGGTACACCTTC. It codes for CSVDWYTF.

The chain links TRBV4-1 to TRBJ1-2; D is uncertain. V shed 0 bases and J shed 8 bases, with 19 bases lying between them. Per germline, CDR1 MGHRA and CDR2 YSYEKL. CDR3 length equals 16 residues. The CDR3 sequence: CASSQEPNGAYVGYTF. The CDR3 DNA reads as TGCGCCAGCAGCCAAGAGCCCAACGGTGCTTATGTCGGCTACACCTTC.

This chain links TRBV7-9 with TRBJ1-2; D gene ambiguous. Germline V lookup: CDR1 SEHNR, CDR2 FQNEAQ (reference sequence). This CDR3 contains 13 residues. Trimming pared 5 bases from V and 6 bases from J, leaving 13 bases between. The CDR3 nucleotides read TGTGCCAGCAGCCCGACCCGGGGAAATGGCTACACCTTC. Its protein is CASSPTRGNGYTF.

This sequence joins TRBV6-1 and TRBJ1-1; D unresolved. V was trimmed by 5 bases and J by 11 bases, leaving 15 bases between them. This CDR3 comprises 12 residues. CDR1 is MNHNS, CDR2 SASEGT, per germline. DNA for the CDR3: TGTGCCAGCAGTCAGACCGGTAGTTCGGCTTTCTTT. This codes for CASSQTGSSAFF.

This chain joins TRBV11-3 and TRBJ2-5; a weak D match, TRBD2 (7 bases). V was trimmed by 3 bases and J by 0 bases, leaving 11 bases between them. This CDR3 is 15 amino acids long. The germline CDR1 and CDR2 sequences are SGHNT and YENEEA. In nucleotides, the CDR3 is TGTGCCAGCAGCTTGGGGAGGGGGTACCAAGAGACCCAGTACTTC. This encodes CASSLGRGYQETQYF.

The chain joins TRBV5-1 to TRBJ1-3; no clear D. This CDR3 has 17 amino acids. The V gene lost 2 bases and the J gene lost 0 bases, with 15 bases spanning the gap. The V gene's germline CDR1 is SGHRS and CDR2 YFSETQ. This CDR3 is CASSFWAVQSSGNTIYF. The CDR3 nucleotides read TGCGCCAGCAGCTTTTGGGCAGTACAGAGCTCTGGAAACACCATATATTTT.

The chain carries TRBV18 and TRBJ2-3; TRBD1 is a possible D gene (6 bases). The CDR3 totals 16 residues. CDR1 is KGHSH and CDR2 is LQKENI in the germline V gene. With 6 bases removed from V and 0 bases from J, the gap between germline ends came to 16 bases. CDR3 residues: CASSHQQDSSTDTQYF. The CDR3 coding sequence is TGTGCCAGCTCTCACCAGCAGGACAGCAGCACAGATACGCAGTATTTT.

This clone was seen once. The V call is TRBV5-4, the J call TRBJ2-1; D gene uncertain. The V gene's germline CDR1 is SGHNT and CDR2 YYREEE (reference sequence). The CDR3 has 12 residues. The V gene lost 4 bases and the J gene lost 4 bases, with 6 bases spanning the gap. DNA for the CDR3: TGTGCCAGCAGCCTCGATTACAATGAGCAGTTCTTC. Its translation: CASSLDYNEQFF.

V gene TRBV9 combines with J gene TRBJ2-1; 8 positions agree with TRBD2. The CDR3 length is 14 residues. The J segment lost 5 bases and the V segment lost 0 bases, leaving 1 base of the junction unmatched. The V gene's germline CDR1 is SGDLS and CDR2 YYNGEE. The CDR3 DNA is TGTGCCAGCAGCGTAGCTAGCGGGCACAATGAGCAGTTCTTC. Translation gives CASSVASGHNEQFF.

The genes are TRBV18 and TRBJ2-7, with 8 bases aligning to TRBD1. V trimming: 3 bases; J trimming: 3 bases; junction bases outside the gene matches: 7. This CDR3 has 15 residues. Germline lookup yields CDR1 KGHSH and CDR2 LQKENI. The CDR3, as DNA: TGTGCCAGCTCACCCTCGGGACAGGCTTTCTACGAGCAGTACTTC. It encodes CASSPSGQAFYEQYF.

This chain joins TRBV23-1 and TRBJ2-3; D unclear. TRBV23-1 is classed as an ORF, of uncertain function. V was shortened by 4 bases and J by 2 bases, with 10 bases between the two germline ends. This CDR3 has 14 amino acids. The DNA of the CDR3 is TGCGCCAGCAGTCGTAGCCGAATCACAGATACGCAGTATTTT. Residues: CASSRSRITDTQYF.

The genes are TRBV7-6 and TRBJ2-1; unclear D gene. The CDR3 has 12 residues. Looked up from germline, CDR1 is SGHVS and CDR2 is FNYEAQ. Between the trimmed V and J ends, which lost 6 bases and 5 bases, there was a span of 8 bases. This CDR3 is CASSFLHNEQFF. CDR3 bases: TGTGCCAGCAGTTTTTTACACAATGAGCAGTTCTTC.

This chain joins TRBV7-9 and TRBJ2-7; D unclear. The CDR3 is 14 amino acids. CDR1 SEHNR and CDR2 FQNEAQ come from the germline V gene (reference sequence). V was shortened by 5 bases and J by 0 bases, with 11 bases between the two germline ends. The CDR3 nucleotides are TGTGCCAGCAGCCAACGACTGAGCTCCTACGAGCAGTACTTC. As protein: CASSQRLSSYEQYF.

V and J are TRBV6-4 and TRBJ2-1; 10 bases map to TRBD2. Trimming took 3 bases from V and 5 from J; bases not matched to a gene: 7. This CDR3 is 16 amino acids long. The germline V gene has CDR1 MRHNA and CDR2 SNTAGT. The CDR3 spells CASSESERGGDNEQFF. The CDR3 bases are TGTGCCAGCAGTGAATCGGAGCGGGGGGGGGACAATGAGCAGTTCTTC.

CDR3 nucleotides: TGTGCCAGTAGTGCCCGGGACAGGGGGCGTAGCGGGGAGCTGTTTTTT. Translated: CASSARDRGRSGELFF. V and J are TRBV19 and TRBJ2-2; 12 bases align to TRBD1. Germline V CDR1 and CDR2: LNHDA, SQIVND (reference sequence). Trimming removed 5 bases from V and 7 bases from J; junction bases left unmatched: 8. The CDR3 is 16 amino acids.

The chain couples TRBV7-3 to TRBJ2-1; no reliable D call. V gave up 3 bases and J gave up 8 bases, with 11 bases separating them. The CDR3 runs to 13 residues. CDR1 SGHTA and CDR2 FQGTGA come from the germline V gene. The CDR3 loop reads CASSFGPTDEQFF. In DNA form, the CDR3 reads TGTGCCAGCAGCTTCGGCCCTACGGATGAGCAGTTCTTC.